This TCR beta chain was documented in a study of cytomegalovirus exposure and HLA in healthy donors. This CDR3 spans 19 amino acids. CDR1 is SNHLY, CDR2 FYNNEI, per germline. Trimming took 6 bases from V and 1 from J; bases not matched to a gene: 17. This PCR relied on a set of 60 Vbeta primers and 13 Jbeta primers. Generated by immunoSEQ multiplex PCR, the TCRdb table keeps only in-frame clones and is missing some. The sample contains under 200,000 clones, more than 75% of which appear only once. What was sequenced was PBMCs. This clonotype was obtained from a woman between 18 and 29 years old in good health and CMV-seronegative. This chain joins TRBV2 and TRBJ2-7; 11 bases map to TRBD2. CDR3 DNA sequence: TGTGCCAGCAGCTACCGGGGGGAGACTAGCGGGGCCCTATCCTACGAGCAGTACTTC. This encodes CASSYRGETSGALSYEQYF.